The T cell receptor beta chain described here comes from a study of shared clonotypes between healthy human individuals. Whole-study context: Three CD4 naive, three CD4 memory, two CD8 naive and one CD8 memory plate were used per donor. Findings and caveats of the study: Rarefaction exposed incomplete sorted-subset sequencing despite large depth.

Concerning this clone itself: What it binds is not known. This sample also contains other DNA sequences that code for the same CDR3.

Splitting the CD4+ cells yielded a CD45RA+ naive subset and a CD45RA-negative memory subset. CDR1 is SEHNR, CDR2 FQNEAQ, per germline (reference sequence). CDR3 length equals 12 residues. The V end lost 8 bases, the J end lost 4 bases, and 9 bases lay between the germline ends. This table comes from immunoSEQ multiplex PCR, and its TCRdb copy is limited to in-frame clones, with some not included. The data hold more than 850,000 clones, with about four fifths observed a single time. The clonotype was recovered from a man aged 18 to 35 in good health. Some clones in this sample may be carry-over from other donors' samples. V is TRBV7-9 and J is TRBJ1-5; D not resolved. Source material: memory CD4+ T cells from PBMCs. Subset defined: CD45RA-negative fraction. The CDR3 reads CASSLPNQPQHF. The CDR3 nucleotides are TGTGCCAGCTCCCTCCCTAATCAGCCCCAGCATTTT. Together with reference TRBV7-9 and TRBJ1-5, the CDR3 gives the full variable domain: DTGVSQNPRHKITKRGQNVTFRCDPISEHNRLYWYRQTLGQGPEFLTYFQNEAQLEKSRLLSDRFSAERPKGSFSTLEIQRTEQGDSAMYLCASSLPNQPQHFGDGTRLSIL.